Reported below is one TCR beta chain. As yet, its antigen is unknown. The data belong to a study of cytomegalovirus exposure and HLA in healthy donors. Primers included in the PCR were 60 Vbeta and 13 Jbeta primers. Assay: immunoSEQ multiplex PCR; the TCRdb copy retains only in-frame clones and omits some. The sample carries some 140,000 clones, about three quarters recorded once. This CDR3 contains 14 residues. Trimming removed 3 bases at V and 5 bases at J, with 11 bases between. Germline-derived CDR1 and CDR2 are SGHNT and YENEEA. Study-wide results and caveats: As was reported, the HLA-A and HLA-B alleles of most subjects were accurately predicted from TCR beta sequences. In terms of immune exposure information, only CMV serostatus was available. According to a later analysis, donors in an Asian-associated ancestry cluster reportedly had fewer N-insertions than the approximately 620-donor mean. Per a prior analysis, the majority of TCR beta V segments were productive roughly 90% or roughly 30% of the time.

The sample was PBMCs. The V gene is TRBV11-3, the J gene TRBJ2-1; D gene uncertain. The sequence came from a middle-aged woman in good health and CMV-seronegative. CDR3 DNA: TGTGCCAGCAGCTTGGGTTTAGCAGACAATGAGCAGTTCTTC. This encodes CASSLGLADNEQFF.